Below, 28 T cell receptor beta chains from the same sample are listed, as sequenced in a study of blood T cell repertoires in COVID-19. Clones were read by immunoSEQ multiplex PCR, and TCRdb kept only the in-frame ones, dropping some. The sample consists of 250,000 to 300,000 clones, roughly nine tenths of them appearing once. The sequenced sample was PBMCs or T cells enriched from blood (not recorded which). All receptors come from an older woman who had recovered from COVID-19.

The chain recombines TRBV5-4 with TRBJ2-7, with 12 bases aligning to TRBD1. Per germline, CDR1 SGHNT and CDR2 YYREEE (reference sequence). Trimming cost V 0 bases and J 3 bases; bases outside gene matches: 4. The CDR3 covers 16 residues. In DNA form, the CDR3 reads TGTGCCAGCAGCTTGGGAGGGACAGGGGGCCTCTACGAGCAGTACTTC. This gives the protein CASSLGGTGGLYEQYF.

CDR3 bases: TGTGCCAGCAGCCCCGGGTCGCCCAATTCACCCCTCCACTTT. Residues: CASSPGSPNSPLHF. This rearrangement joins TRBV7-9 to TRBJ1-6; D unclear. The germline gives CDR1 SEHNR, CDR2 FQNEAQ (reference sequence). The CDR3 has 14 residues. The germline V and J ends were trimmed by 5 bases and 7 bases, with 12 bases remaining between them.

This clone has a single count. The chain carries TRBV7-6 and TRBJ1-1; no reliable D call. V was pared by 1 base and J by 1 base, with 7 bases between. This CDR3 contains 14 residues. Germline lookup yields CDR1 SGHVS and CDR2 FNYEAQ. The CDR3 sequence is CASSLELGNTEAFF. CDR3 sequence (DNA): TGTGCCAGCAGCTTAGAGCTAGGGAACACTGAAGCTTTCTTT.

This chain links TRBV24-1 with TRBJ1-1; the D is unclear. Germline V gene data show CDR1 as KGHDR and CDR2 as SFDVKD. CDR3 length: 11 residues. Trimming took off 9 bases at V and 6 bases at J, with 10 bases between the two ends. The CDR3 loop is CATPFGAEAFF. CDR3 sequence (DNA): TGTGCCACCCCCTTCGGGGCTGAAGCTTTCTTT.

This clone was counted between two and nine times. The chain couples TRBV28 to TRBJ1-3; D might be TRBD1 (6 bases). Looked up from germline, CDR1 is MDHEN and CDR2 is SYDVKM. This CDR3 has 15 amino acids. Trimming cost V 6 bases and J 4 bases, with 16 bases left between them. The DNA of the CDR3 is TGTGCCAGCAGGGTAGGACAGCTTTCAGGAAACACCATATATTTT. This encodes CASRVGQLSGNTIYF.

V is TRBV15 and J is TRBJ1-4, with a tentative D call TRBD1 (5 bases). CDR3 length equals 15 residues. Trimming cost V 0 bases and J 8 bases, with 13 bases left between them. CDR1 is LNHNV, CDR2 YYDKDF, per germline (reference sequence). The CDR3 sequence: CATSRDSGSQEKLFF. Here the CDR3 DNA reads TGTGCCACCAGCAGAGATTCAGGGTCCCAAGAAAAACTGTTTTTT.

This chain connects TRBV11-2 to TRBJ2-7; 8 bases map to TRBD1. Germline trimming cut 7 bases from V and 2 bases from J; bases unmatched to any gene: 10. The V gene's germline CDR1 is SGHAT and CDR2 FQNNGV. The CDR3 sequence is 15 residues long. This chain's CDR3 is CASNRFPGQAYEQYF. The CDR3 DNA is TGTGCCAGCAATCGATTCCCGGGACAGGCCTACGAGCAGTACTTC.

This chain links TRBV6-1 with TRBJ2-3; 7 bases agree with TRBD1. The CDR3 runs to 14 residues. Trimming removed 2 bases from V and 5 bases from J; junction bases left unmatched: 4. CDR1 and CDR2 (germline): MNHNS, SASEGT. CDR3 protein: CASSERDRRDTQYF. Here the CDR3 DNA reads TGTGCCAGCAGTGAAAGGGACAGAAGAGATACGCAGTATTTT.

The chain joins TRBV7-3 to TRBJ2-5; 10 bases align to TRBD2. CDR1 is SGHTA, CDR2 FQGTGA, per germline. Trimming took 3 bases from V and 7 from J; bases not matched to a gene: 8. The length of the CDR3 is 15 residues. The DNA of the CDR3 is TGTGCCAGCAGCTTTGGAGCGGGGGGGCCCGGGACCCAGTACTTC. This sequence encodes CASSFGAGGPGTQYF.

The genes are TRBV19 and TRBJ1-6, with D possibly matching TRBD1 (6 bases). V lost 3 bases and J lost 9, with 15 bases in between. Germline assignment: CDR1 LNHDA and CDR2 SQIVND (reference sequence). CDR3 length: 15 amino acids. CDR3 DNA: TGTGCCAGTAGTATTTACAGGGAGGGCTCTTCACCCCTCCACTTT. It yields the protein CASSIYREGSSPLHF.

This clone was counted between two and nine times. The V call is TRBV5-4, the J call TRBJ2-5, with 8 positions matching TRBD2. The CDR3 is 16 residues long. The V gene end was trimmed by 2 bases and the J gene end by 5 bases; junction bases not matched to a gene: 11. The germline V gene encodes CDR1 SGHNT and CDR2 YYREEE (reference sequence). The CDR3 nucleotides are TGTGCCAGCAGCTTCGGGAATAGCGGGAAAGGCGAGACCCAGTACTTC. The encoded protein is CASSFGNSGKGETQYF.

The J gene is TRBJ2-5, the V gene TRBV11-3; possibly TRBD1 for D (6 bases). The CDR3 is 14 amino acids. Trimming removed 4 bases at V and 5 bases at J, with 14 bases between. Germline V gene data show CDR1 as SGHNT and CDR2 as YENEEA. The CDR3 DNA sequence: TGTGCCAGCAGCTCCTTAGACAGGTGGGAGACCCAGTACTTC. Protein: CASSSLDRWETQYF.

The V gene is TRBV30, the J gene TRBJ1-6; D possibly corresponds to TRBD1 (6 bases). CDR3 length: 13 residues. V dropped 5 bases and J dropped 7 bases, with 12 bases sitting between them. Germline CDR1 reads GTSNPN; CDR2 reads SVGIG (reference sequence). The CDR3 reads CAWGTQGNSPLHF. The CDR3 nucleotides read TGTGCCTGGGGTACACAGGGAAATTCACCCCTCCACTTT.

This chain joins TRBV30 and TRBJ1-2; D unresolved. The ends were cut back, 2 bases at V and 5 bases at J, with 6 bases in the middle. This CDR3 region has 11 residues. CDR1 and CDR2 from the germline V gene are GTSNPN and SVGIG (reference sequence). CDR3 loop: CAWSPLYGYTF. Written as DNA, the CDR3 is TGTGCCTGGAGTCCTTTGTATGGCTACACCTTC. Together with reference TRBV30 and TRBJ1-2, the CDR3 gives the full variable domain: SQTIHQWPATLVQPVGSPLSLECTVEGTSNPNLYWYRQAAGRGLQLLFYSVGIGQISSEVPQNLSASRPQDRQFILSSKKLLLSDSGFYLCAWSPLYGYTFGSGTRLTVV.

This clone was found once. CDR3 bases: TGCGCCAGCAGCCAATTGGCGAACACTGAAGCTTTCTTT. This codes for CASSQLANTEAFF. The genes are TRBV4-1 and TRBJ1-1; D is undetermined. The CDR3 loop spans 13 amino acids. The V gene lost 2 bases and the J gene lost 1 base, with 5 bases spanning the gap. Germline V gene data show CDR1 as MGHRA and CDR2 as YSYEKL.

The chain recombines TRBV12-3 or TRBV12-4 with TRBJ1-1; D perhaps matches TRBD1 (6 bases). This CDR3 has 13 amino acids. V lost 10 bases and J 0 bases, leaving 12 bases between the germline ends. This CDR3 is CATGQRVNTEAFF. In nucleotides, the CDR3 is TGTGCCACAGGACAGAGAGTGAACACTGAAGCTTTCTTT.

The chain employs TRBV14 and TRBJ2-5; 12 bases map to TRBD2. J lost 4 bases, V lost 0 bases, and 12 bases had no gene match. Germline lookup yields CDR1 SGHDN and CDR2 FVKESK. The CDR3 sequence is 19 residues long. The CDR3 DNA reads TGTGCCAGCAGCCAAGAGGTCCTAGCGGGAGGGCCGCGACGAGAGACCCAGTACTTC. It is translated as CASSQEVLAGGPRRETQYF.

This clone appeared a single time. The rearrangement joins TRBV10-3 to TRBJ1-5; TRBD1 is a possible D gene (5 bases). Trimming pared 3 bases from V and 6 bases from J, leaving 12 bases between. This CDR3 has 14 residues. The germline V gene has CDR1 ENHRY and CDR2 SYGVKD. CDR3 residues: CAISEKQVSQPQHF. The CDR3 DNA is TGTGCCATCAGTGAAAAACAGGTTTCTCAGCCCCAGCATTTT.

The genes are TRBV5-1 and TRBJ2-2; 9 bases map to TRBD1. Germline V gene lookup returns CDR1 SGHRS and CDR2 YFSETQ. Trimming cost V 4 bases and J 4 bases; bases outside gene matches: 11. The CDR3 spans 17 residues. In DNA, the CDR3 is TGCGCCAGCAGCGGGCTCTCCGGGACAGGGTTCACCGGGGAGCTGTTTTTT. Its protein product is CASSGLSGTGFTGELFF.

This chain uses TRBV28 with TRBJ1-4, with a possible D match to TRBD1 (6 bases). The CDR3 runs to 15 residues. V was cut by 4 bases and J by 8 bases, with 17 bases left in between. The V gene's germline CDR1 is MDHEN and CDR2 SYDVKM. The DNA of the CDR3 is TGTGCCAGCAGTTCCCAGACAGGTGGTACGGAAAAACTGTTTTTT. This translates into CASSSQTGGTEKLFF.

The rearrangement uses TRBV5-4 and TRBJ2-7; 7 bases agree with TRBD1. V was clipped by 4 bases and J by 5 bases; unmatched bases: 6. The CDR3 length is 13 residues. CDR1 is SGHNT, CDR2 YYREEE, per germline (reference sequence). DNA of the CDR3: TGTGCCAGCAGCAAGACGACAGGGAACGAGCAGTACTTC. It yields the protein CASSKTTGNEQYF.

This chain uses TRBV13 with TRBJ1-5; D not certain. Trimming shortened V by 5 bases and J by 4 bases, and 9 bases separated the two germline ends. The CDR3 length is 13 residues. Germline CDR1 is PRHDT and CDR2 is FYEKMQ (reference sequence). The CDR3, as DNA: TGTGCCAGCAGCCCACCGGGGAATCAGCCCCAGCATTTT. Translation gives CASSPPGNQPQHF.

V usage is TRBV5-5 and J usage is TRBJ1-4; TRBD1 aligns across 10 bases. The CDR3 contains 16 residues. CDR1 SGHKS and CDR2 YYEKEE come from the germline V gene (reference sequence). The trim removed 0 bases at V and 1 base at J, leaving 0 bases unmatched. CDR3 in amino acids: CASSLGDRGTNEKLFF. The CDR3 nucleotides read TGTGCCAGCAGCTTGGGGGACAGGGGAACTAATGAAAAACTGTTTTTT.

The CDR3 DNA reads TGTGCCAGCAGCTTGGGTGGAGGAGGAGCATGGTATGGCTACACCTTC. Translating it yields CASSLGGGGAWYGYTF. The chain joins TRBV5-4 to TRBJ1-2, with unresolved D. The germline gives CDR1 SGHNT, CDR2 YYREEE (reference sequence). Trimming shortened V by 0 bases and J by 5 bases, and 17 bases separated the two germline ends. CDR3 size: 16 residues.

The V gene is TRBV7-9, the J gene TRBJ1-4; D gene ambiguous. This CDR3 has 14 amino acids. Trimming took off 3 bases at V and 0 bases at J, with 5 bases between the two ends. The germline CDR1 and CDR2 sequences are SEHNR and FQNEAQ (reference sequence). Here the CDR3 reads CASSFSATNEKLFF. CDR3 bases: TGTGCCAGCAGCTTTTCAGCAACTAATGAAAAACTGTTTTTT.

Details on this clone: The sample holds other DNA sequences that translate to the same CDR3. The chain couples TRBV7-2 to TRBJ1-4; 11 bases are a match to TRBD1. This CDR3 spans 15 amino acids. The ends lost 4 bases at V and 8 bases at J; junction bases unmatched: 6. Germline V gene lookup returns CDR1 SGHTA and CDR2 FQGNSA. CDR3 nucleotide sequence: TGTGCCAGCAGCTCTCCGGGACAGGGGGTCGAAAAACTGTTTTTT. Its translation is CASSSPGQGVEKLFF.

The J gene is TRBJ1-3, the V gene TRBV5-5; D is unresolved. Germline assignment: CDR1 SGHKS and CDR2 YYEKEE (reference sequence). The CDR3 sequence is 14 residues long. V was clipped by 3 bases and J by 1 base, with 8 bases between them. CDR3 coding DNA: TGTGCCAGCAGCTCTCTAGAATCTGGAAACACCATATATTTT. Protein sequence: CASSSLESGNTIYF.

The chain carries TRBV28 and TRBJ2-5; D perhaps matches TRBD1 (6 bases). This CDR3 region has 14 residues. V lost 3 bases and J lost 5, with 13 bases in between. Germline CDR1 and CDR2: MDHEN and SYDVKM. The CDR3 DNA is TGTGCCAGCAGTTTTGTCAGGGGTTTGGAGACCCAGTACTTC. It translates to CASSFVRGLETQYF.